Listed below are T cell receptor beta chains from one sample, sequenced in a study of T cell responses to AZD1222 COVID-19 vaccine. Libraries were prepared by immunoSEQ multiplex PCR; TCRdb keeps only in-frame clonotypes and omits some of them. The sample includes 120,000 to 150,000 clones, 88% of them seen just once. Sequences were derived from peripheral blood, sampled 28 days after the second AZD1222 dose. The origin of the receptors is an adult who received the AZD1222 COVID-19 vaccine. Both conserved end residues are part of each CDR3. A D gene is named only where the DNA matches it firmly. Clone size is not always given. Where it is, it says once, few, many or a class for expanded clones.

>TRBV4-3|.|TRBJ1-6|TRBD1
CASSQSDRGSYNSPLHF
TGCGCCAGCAGCCAGTCGGACAGGGGTTCCTATAATTCACCCCTCCACTTT
>TRBV7-2|.|TRBJ1-2|TRBD1
CASSFRQGSNYGYTF
TGTGCCAGCAGCTTTCGACAGGGTTCTAACTATGGCTACACCTTC
>TRBV5-1|.|TRBJ1-2|TRBD1
CASSVSGTGAMDGYTF
TGCGCCAGCAGCGTCTCCGGGACAGGGGCCATGGATGGCTACACCTTC
>TRBV18|.|TRBJ2-1|TRBD1
CASSPPGQAYNEQFF
TGTGCCAGCTCACCCCCGGGACAGGCTTACAATGAGCAGTTCTTC
>TRBV28|.|TRBJ2-2|.
CASSLDGELFF
TGTGCCAGCAGTCTCGACGGGGAGCTGTTTTTT
>TRBV6-5|.|TRBJ1-1|.
CASNFREGVNTEAFF
TGTGCCAGCAACTTTAGGGAGGGGGTGAACACTGAAGCTTTCTTT
>TRBV27|.|TRBJ2-7|.
CASSPEGGLAASSYEQYF
TGTGCCAGCAGCCCAGAAGGGGGGCTAGCGGCGAGCTCCTACGAGCAGTACTTC
>TRBV14|once|TRBJ1-2|.
CASSQDTGRYSGYTF
TGTGCCAGCAGCCAAGATACAGGGAGGTACTCTGGCTACACCTTC
>TRBV4-3|.|TRBJ1-5|.
CASSQELKGGQPQHF
TGCGCCAGCAGCCAAGAATTAAAAGGTGGACAGCCCCAGCATTTT
>TRBV7-2|.|TRBJ1-3|.
CASSLMWGNTIYF
TGTGCCAGCAGCTTAATGTGGGGCAACACCATATATTTT
>TRBV6-1|.|TRBJ2-6|.
CASRERVRGESGANVLTF
TGTGCCAGCAGAGAAAGGGTCAGGGGGGAATCTGGGGCCAACGTCCTGACTTTC
>TRBV2|.|TRBJ1-6|.
CASSGGSSYNSPLHF
TGTGCCAGCAGTGGGGGAAGCTCCTATAATTCACCCCTCCACTTT
>TRBV27|.|TRBJ2-7|TRBD2
CASSQTQAGSEEQYF
TGTGCCAGCAGTCAAACCCAAGCGGGATCGGAGGAGCAGTACTTC
>TRBV9|few|TRBJ2-7|.
CASGLNYEQYF
TGTGCCAGCGGACTCAACTACGAGCAGTACTTC
>TRBV12-5|.|TRBJ2-5|TRBD2
CASGFFVGLAVETQYF
TGTGCTAGTGGTTTCTTTGTTGGACTAGCGGTCGAGACCCAGTACTTC
>TRBV19|.|TRBJ1-1|.
CASSIMRVQNTEAFF
TGTGCCAGTAGTATCATGAGGGTACAGAACACTGAAGCTTTCTTT